The clone carrying this TCR beta chain came up a few times. The sample comes from a study of blood T cell repertoires in COVID-19. The method was immunoSEQ multiplex PCR; TCRdb's version includes in-frame clones alone and lacks a portion of them. The repertoire includes 120,000 or so clones, 74% of them detected once, and less than 6.5% sits in the top ten. The CDR3 has 16 residues. CDR1 is MGHRA, CDR2 YSYEKL, per germline. V was cut by 4 bases and J by 0 bases, with 13 bases left in between. The clonotype originates from a man aged 55-75 years with acute or convalescent COVID-19. The chain joins TRBV4-1 to TRBJ1-3, with D perhaps matching TRBD1 (6 bases). Sequencing was done on a sample of peripheral blood. CDR3 sequence: CASSRTQTGSGNTIYF. In DNA, the CDR3 is TGCGCCAGCAGCCGGACTCAGACAGGCTCTGGAAACACCATATATTTT.